Listed below are T cell receptor beta chains from one sample, sequenced in a study of CXCR3-negative and CXCR3-positive naive CD8 T cells. Following a re-call of the 5' RACE reads, TCRdb has one entry per CDR3 protein and lacks DNA. The table gives about 98,000 distinct CDR3 sequences; the top ten clones make up about 1.1% of it. Sequencing was performed on naive CXCR3+ CD8+ T cells from blood. These receptors all stem from a human donor in good health. Some clones in this sample may be carry-over from other donors' samples. The CDR3 runs from the conserved cysteine through the conserved F or W. Where a row states a size, it is once, few, many or the class of an expanded clone; other rows omit it.

.,TRBJ2-2,TRBV14,CASSQDIPTGELFF
.,TRBJ1-4,TRBV7-8,CASSFSGGPTNEKLFF
.,TRBJ1-1,TRBV6-2/TRBV6-3,CASSLFPVETFF
.,TRBJ2-3,TRBV11-2,CASSLAPTHTDTQYF
.,TRBJ2-7,TRBV28,CASRGGGGPYEQYF
.,TRBJ2-5,TRBV20-1,CSARSSTEEETQYF
.,TRBJ2-2,TRBV27,CASSAQGLAGNGELFF
.,TRBJ2-5,TRBV5-1,CASAGGGQETQYF
.,TRBJ2-1,TRBV27,CASSDGGQGNEQFF
.,TRBJ2-3,TRBV6-1,CASSEERGTDTQYF
.,TRBJ2-5,TRBV6-4,CASRGDRGKQETQYF
.,TRBJ2-2,TRBV6-6,CASSSTGEGGELFF
.,TRBJ2-6,TRBV7-8,CASSLARAGALSGANVLTF
.,TRBJ1-1,TRBV20-1,CSVSSGSDTEAFF
.,TRBJ2-1,TRBV29-1,CSVELTGGKFF
.,TRBJ2-7,TRBV15,CATSTDYGQLLTYEQYF
.,TRBJ1-5,TRBV5-1,CASSPGQGIQPQHF
.,TRBJ1-5,TRBV23-1,CASSHYPLRDRRIGNQPQHF
medium-sized,TRBJ2-1,TRBV7-7,CASSLAGTGGNEQFF
.,TRBJ2-3,TRBV5-1,CASSYRGASTDTQYF
.,TRBJ2-3,TRBV12-3/TRBV12-4,CASSLPGPLLTSTDTQYF
.,TRBJ2-1,TRBV4-3,CASSQGKGTFYEQFF
.,TRBJ2-1,TRBV20-1,CSGQGIYNEQFF
.,TRBJ1-5,TRBV20-1,CSATTGNQPQHF
.,TRBJ2-1,TRBV5-1,CASSLRSTGSYNEQFF
.,TRBJ2-7,TRBV5-5,CASSLGEGNNYEQYF
.,TRBJ2-7,TRBV6-1,CASSETRTVDEQYF
.,TRBJ1-4,TRBV12-3/TRBV12-4,CASSFLEEEKLFF
.,TRBJ2-5,TRBV13,CASSPTIDNSETQYF
.,TRBJ2-7,TRBV20-1,CSARDFLSDPYEQYF
.,TRBJ2-2,TRBV7-6,CASSSLAGVGELFF
.,TRBJ2-1,TRBV7-9,CASSLAYAEQFF
.,TRBJ2-5,TRBV28,CASSLGRGEYVHYEETQYF
.,TRBJ2-7,TRBV7-9,CASSSSSGTPYEQYF
.,TRBJ2-7,TRBV6-5,CASSYRGDTRVGDWFLGEQYF
.,TRBJ2-3,TRBV6-4,CASSDSIAGEGDTQYF
.,TRBJ2-4,TRBV5-6,CASSLVPGQLAKNIQYF
.,TRBJ2-3,TRBV14,CASSQGRISDTQYF
.,TRBJ1-1,TRBV6-2/TRBV6-3,CASSYARGQILEAFF
.,TRBJ2-7,TRBV15,CATSRDQGGVDEQYF
.,TRBJ2-3,TRBV28,CASSPGLGGRDTQYF
.,TRBJ2-7,TRBV28,CASTLLGGAYEQYF
.,TRBJ2-7,TRBV7-9,CASSFVGNPYEQYF
.,TRBJ2-1,TRBV20-1,CSSSWRAGPYNEQFF
.,TRBJ1-2,TRBV4-1,CASSPGSPGGYTF
.,TRBJ2-7,TRBV7-6,CASSLRVGSYEQYF
.,TRBJ1-1,TRBV29-1,CSVVDGLNTEAFF
.,TRBJ2-5,TRBV20-1,CSASPLDYRQETQYF
.,TRBJ2-7,TRBV20-1,CSARERDHYEQYF
.,TRBJ2-6,TRBV6-2/TRBV6-3,CASRAGANVLTF
.,TRBJ2-1,TRBV7-9,CASSLYDRGSNEQFF
.,TRBJ2-7,TRBV4-1,CASSRGQEWPYEQYF
.,TRBJ2-2,TRBV29-1,CSVLTGLGELFF
.,TRBJ2-3,TRBV27,CASSSGLAVTDTQYF
.,TRBJ2-5,TRBV4-2,CASSQDEVTQYF
.,TRBJ2-7,TRBV4-3,CASSQDTGTSAVEQYF
.,TRBJ2-4,TRBV12-3/TRBV12-4,CASSDGLAKNIQYF
.,TRBJ1-1,TRBV12-3/TRBV12-4,CASSLGASWGAEAFF
.,TRBJ1-2,TRBV5-1,CASSFGTGTYF